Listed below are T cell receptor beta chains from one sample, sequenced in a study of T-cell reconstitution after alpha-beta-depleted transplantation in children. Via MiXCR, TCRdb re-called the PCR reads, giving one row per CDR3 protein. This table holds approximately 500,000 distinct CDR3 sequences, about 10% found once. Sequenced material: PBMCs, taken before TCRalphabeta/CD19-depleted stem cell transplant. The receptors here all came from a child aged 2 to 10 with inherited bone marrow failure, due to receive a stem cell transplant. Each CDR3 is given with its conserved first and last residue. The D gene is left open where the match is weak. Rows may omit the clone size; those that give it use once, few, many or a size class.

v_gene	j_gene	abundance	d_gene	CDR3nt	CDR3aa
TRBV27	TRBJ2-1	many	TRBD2	TGTGCCAGCAGTTCGTTAGGGGACTATCCCTACAATGAGCAGTTCTTC	CASSSLGDYPYNEQFF
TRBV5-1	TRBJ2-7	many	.	TGCGCCAGCAGCTTGGAAGTAGGGTTCGAGCAGTACTTC	CASSLEVGFEQYF
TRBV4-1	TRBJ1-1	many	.	TGCGCCAGCAGCCCGATTGGGGGGGCTACTGAAGCTTTCTTT	CASSPIGGATEAFF
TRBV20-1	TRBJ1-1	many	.	TGCAGGGCCAGGACTTCAAACACTGAAGCTTTCTTT	CRARTSNTEAFF
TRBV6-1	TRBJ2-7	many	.	TGTGCCAGCAGTGAAGCGCTAAGGGTAGGGTACTTC	CASSEALRVGYF
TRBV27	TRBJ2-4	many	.	TGTGCCAGCAGTTTAAGGGGAGGAAACATTCAGTACTTC	CASSLRGGNIQYF
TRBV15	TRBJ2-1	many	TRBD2	TGTGCCACCAGCAGAGCGCTAGCGGGAGGGAGCAATGAGCAGTTCTTC	CATSRALAGGSNEQFF
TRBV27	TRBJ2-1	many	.	TGTGCCAGCAGTTTTTCTATTCAGGCGGCCCTCAATGAGCAGTTCTTC	CASSFSIQAALNEQFF
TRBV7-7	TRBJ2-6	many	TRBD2	TGTGCCAGCAGCTTAGGAGTAGCGGGAGCGGCAGGGGCCAACGTCCTGACTTTC	CASSLGVAGAAGANVLTF
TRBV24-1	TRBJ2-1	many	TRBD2	TGTGCCACCAGTGGTGGTAGCGGGAGCTACAATGAGCAGTTCTTC	CATSGGSGSYNEQFF
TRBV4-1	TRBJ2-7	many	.	TGCGCCAGCAGCCAAGATTTAGCGGTAGTATACGAGCAGTACTTC	CASSQDLAVVYEQYF
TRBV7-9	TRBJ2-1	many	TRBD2	TGTGCCAGCCGACTAGCGGGAGTGGGCAATGAGCAGTTCTTC	CASRLAGVGNEQFF
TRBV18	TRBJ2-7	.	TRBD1	TGTGCCAGCTCACCAAGCAACCCCGGGACAGGGAAAAAGTACTTC	CASSPSNPGTGKKYF
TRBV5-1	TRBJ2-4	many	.	TGCGCCAGCAGCTATGGACTGTCCGGGGACATTCAGTACTTC	CASSYGLSGDIQYF
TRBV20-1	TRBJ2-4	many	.	TGCAGTGCCCTAGGAAACATTCAGTACTTC	CSALGNIQYF
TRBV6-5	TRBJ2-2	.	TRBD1	TGTGCCAGCAGTTACGGACAGGGTGGGGTGTTTGGGGCGTCCGGGGAGCTGTTTTTT	CASSYGQGGVFGASGELFF
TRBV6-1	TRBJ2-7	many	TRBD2	TGTGCCAGCAGCGGGACTAGCGGGAGCTACGAGCAGTACTTC	CASSGTSGSYEQYF
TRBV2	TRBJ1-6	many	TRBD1	TGTGCCAGCAGTACTAGACAGGGGTATAATTCACCCCTCCACTTT	CASSTRQGYNSPLHF
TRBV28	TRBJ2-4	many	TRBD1	TGTGCCAGCAGTCTCCCGGGACAGTTTTTGGCCAAAAACATTCAGTACTTC	CASSLPGQFLAKNIQYF
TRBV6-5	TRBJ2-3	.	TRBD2	TGTGCCAGCAGTTGGCTAGCGGGACCGTCAGATACGCAGTATTTT	CASSWLAGPSDTQYF
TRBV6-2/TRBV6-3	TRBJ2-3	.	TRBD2	TGTGCCAGCAGTTACTATCGACTAGCGGGAGCGCAAGATACGCAGTATTTT	CASSYYRLAGAQDTQYF
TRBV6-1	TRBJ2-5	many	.	TGTGCCAGCAGTGAAGATGAAATGGAGACCCAGTACTTC	CASSEDEMETQYF
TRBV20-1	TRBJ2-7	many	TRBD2	TGCAGTGCGAGCAAACTAGCGGGCTCCTACGAGCAGTACTTC	CSASKLAGSYEQYF
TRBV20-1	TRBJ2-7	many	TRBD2	TGCAGTGCTGCTACTAGCGAAAAAATCTCCTACGAGCAGTACTTC	CSAATSEKISYEQYF
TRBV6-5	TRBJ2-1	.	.	TGTGCCAGCAGTTTTGGTGGGAGGGGGGGTGAGCAGTTCTTC	CASSFGGRGGEQFF
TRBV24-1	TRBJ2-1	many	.	TGTGCCACCAGTGATTTGCTGCTAGTATTCTACAATGAGCAGTTCTTC	CATSDLLLVFYNEQFF